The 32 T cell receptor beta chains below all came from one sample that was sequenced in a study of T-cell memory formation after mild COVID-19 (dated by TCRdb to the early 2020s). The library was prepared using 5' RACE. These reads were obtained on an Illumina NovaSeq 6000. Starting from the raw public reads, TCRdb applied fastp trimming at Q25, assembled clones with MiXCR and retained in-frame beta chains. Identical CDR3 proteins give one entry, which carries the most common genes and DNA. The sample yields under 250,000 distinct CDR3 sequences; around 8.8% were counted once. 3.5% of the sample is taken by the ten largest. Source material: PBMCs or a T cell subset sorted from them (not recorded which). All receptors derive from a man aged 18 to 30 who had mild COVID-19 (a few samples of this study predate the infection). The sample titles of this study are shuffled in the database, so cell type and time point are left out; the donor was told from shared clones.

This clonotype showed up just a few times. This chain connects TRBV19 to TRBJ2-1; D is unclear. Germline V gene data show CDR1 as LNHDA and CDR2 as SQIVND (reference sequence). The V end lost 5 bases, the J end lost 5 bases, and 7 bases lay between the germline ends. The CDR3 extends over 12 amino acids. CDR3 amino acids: CASSLKNNEQFF. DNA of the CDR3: TGTGCCAGTAGTCTAAAGAACAATGAGCAGTTCTTC. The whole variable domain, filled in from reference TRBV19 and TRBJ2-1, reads DGGITQSPKYLFRKEGQNVTLSCEQNLNHDAMYWYRQDPGQGLRLIYYSQIVNDFQKGDIAEGYSVSREKKESFPLTVTSAQKNPTAFYLCASSLKNNEQFFGPGTRLTVL.

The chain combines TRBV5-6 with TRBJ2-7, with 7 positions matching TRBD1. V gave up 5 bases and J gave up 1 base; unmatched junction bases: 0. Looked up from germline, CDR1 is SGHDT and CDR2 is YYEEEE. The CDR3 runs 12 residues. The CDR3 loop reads CASRGQSYEQYV. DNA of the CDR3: TGTGCCAGCAGGGGACAGTCCTACGAGCAGTACGTC.

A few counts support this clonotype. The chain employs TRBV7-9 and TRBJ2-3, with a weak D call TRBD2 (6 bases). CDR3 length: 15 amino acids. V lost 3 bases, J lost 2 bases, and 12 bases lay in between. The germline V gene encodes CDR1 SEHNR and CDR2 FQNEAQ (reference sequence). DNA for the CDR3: TGTGCCAGCAGCTTTCACCTAGCGCCCACAGATACGCAGTATTTT. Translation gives CASSFHLAPTDTQYF.

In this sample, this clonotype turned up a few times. Written as DNA, the CDR3 is TGCAGCGCGGCGACAGGGGGCCATCAGCCCCAGCATTTT. The encoded protein is CSAATGGHQPQHF. The chain uses TRBV29-1 and TRBJ1-5; 10 bases align to TRBD1. The CDR3 runs 13 residues. V dropped 7 bases and J dropped 5; count of bases not matched to a gene: 5. Germline loops: CDR1 SQVTM, CDR2 ANQGSEA.

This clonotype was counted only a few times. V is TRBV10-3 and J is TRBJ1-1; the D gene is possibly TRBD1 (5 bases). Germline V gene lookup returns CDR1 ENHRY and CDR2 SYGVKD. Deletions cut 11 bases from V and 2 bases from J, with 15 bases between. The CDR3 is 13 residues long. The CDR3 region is CALRGDLNTEAFF. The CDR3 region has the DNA TGTGCCCTACGGGGGGACCTTAACACTGAAGCTTTCTTT.

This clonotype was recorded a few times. In DNA form, the CDR3 reads TGTGCCAGCAGCGCCGACCCAAGGAACACTGAAGCTTTCTTT. Amino acids: CASSADPRNTEAFF. The chain combines TRBV7-9 with TRBJ1-1, with D unclear. This CDR3 has 14 amino acids. CDR1 and CDR2 from the germline V gene are SEHNR and FQNEAQ (reference sequence). Trimming cost V 5 bases and J 1 base, with 11 bases left between them.

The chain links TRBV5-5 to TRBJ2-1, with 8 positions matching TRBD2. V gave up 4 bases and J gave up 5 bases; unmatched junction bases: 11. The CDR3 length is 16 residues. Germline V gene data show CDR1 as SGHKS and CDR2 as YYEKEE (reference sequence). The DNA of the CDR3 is TGTGCCAGCAGCCGTTCAGTCGCGGGGGGTCACAATGAGCAGTTCTTC. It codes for CASSRSVAGGHNEQFF.

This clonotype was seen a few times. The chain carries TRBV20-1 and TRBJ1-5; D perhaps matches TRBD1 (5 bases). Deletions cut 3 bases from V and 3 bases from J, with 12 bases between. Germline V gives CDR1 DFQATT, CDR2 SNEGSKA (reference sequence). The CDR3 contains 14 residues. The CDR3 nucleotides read TGCAGTGCTAGCGGCAGGGTTACCAATCAGCCCCAGCATTTT. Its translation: CSASGRVTNQPQHF.

CDR3 amino acids: CASSFQTYTQYF. The CDR3 coding sequence is TGCGCCAGCAGCTTCCAAACATATACGCAGTATTTT. This chain links TRBV5-1 with TRBJ2-3; D remains ambiguous. With 2 bases removed from V and 7 bases from J, the gap between germline ends came to 8 bases. Germline V gives CDR1 SGHRS, CDR2 YFSETQ. The CDR3 totals 12 residues. The variable domain in full, with the rest retrieved from reference TRBV5-1 and TRBJ2-3, is KAGVTQTPRYLIKTRGQQVTLSCSPISGHRSVSWYQQTPGQGLQFLFEYFSETQRNKGNFPGRFSGRQFSNSRSEMNVSTLELGDSALYLCASSFQTYTQYFGPGTRLTVL.

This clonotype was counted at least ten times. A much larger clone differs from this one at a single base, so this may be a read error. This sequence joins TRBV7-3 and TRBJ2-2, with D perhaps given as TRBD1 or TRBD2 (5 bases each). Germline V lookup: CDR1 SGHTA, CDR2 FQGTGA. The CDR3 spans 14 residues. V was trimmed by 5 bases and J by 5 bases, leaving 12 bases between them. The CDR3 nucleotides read TGTGCCAGCAGCACTACGGGGCTGACCGGGGAGCTGTTTTTT. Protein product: CASSTTGLTGELFF.

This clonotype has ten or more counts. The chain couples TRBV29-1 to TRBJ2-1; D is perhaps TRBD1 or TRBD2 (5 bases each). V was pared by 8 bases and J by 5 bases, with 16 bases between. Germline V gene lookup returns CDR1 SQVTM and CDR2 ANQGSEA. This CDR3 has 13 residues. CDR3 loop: CSSGAHSHNEQFF. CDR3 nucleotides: TGCAGCTCCGGGGCACACAGCCACAATGAGCAGTTCTTC.

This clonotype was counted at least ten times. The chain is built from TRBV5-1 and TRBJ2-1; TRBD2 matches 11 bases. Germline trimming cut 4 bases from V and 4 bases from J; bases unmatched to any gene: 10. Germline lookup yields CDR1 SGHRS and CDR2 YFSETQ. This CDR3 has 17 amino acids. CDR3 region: CASSPSSGGATYNEQFF. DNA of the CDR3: TGCGCCAGCAGCCCAAGTAGCGGGGGGGCGACTTACAATGAGCAGTTCTTC. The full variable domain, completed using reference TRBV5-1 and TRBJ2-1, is KAGVTQTPRYLIKTRGQQVTLSCSPISGHRSVSWYQQTPGQGLQFLFEYFSETQRNKGNFPGRFSGRQFSNSRSEMNVSTLELGDSALYLCASSPSSGGATYNEQFFGPGTRLTVL.

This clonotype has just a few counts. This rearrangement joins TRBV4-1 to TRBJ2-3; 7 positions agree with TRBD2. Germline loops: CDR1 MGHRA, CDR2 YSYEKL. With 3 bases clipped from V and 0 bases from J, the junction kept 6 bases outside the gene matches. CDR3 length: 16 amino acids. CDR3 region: CASSQASGSSTDTQYF. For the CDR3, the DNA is TGCGCCAGCAGCCAGGCTAGCGGATCTAGCACAGATACGCAGTATTTT.

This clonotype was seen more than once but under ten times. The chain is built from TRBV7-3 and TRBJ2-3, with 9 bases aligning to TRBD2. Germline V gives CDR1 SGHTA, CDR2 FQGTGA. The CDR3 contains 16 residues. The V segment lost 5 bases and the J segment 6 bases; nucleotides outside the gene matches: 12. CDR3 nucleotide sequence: TGTGCCAGCAGCAAGGCCTCGCGGGGGGGATCCGATACGCAGTATTTT. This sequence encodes CASSKASRGGSDTQYF. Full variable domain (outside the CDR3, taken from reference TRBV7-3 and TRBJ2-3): GAGVSQTPSNKVTEKGKYVELRCDPISGHTALYWYRQSLGQGPEFLIYFQGTGAADDSGLPNDRFFAVRPEGSVSTLKIQRTERGDSAVYLCASSKASRGGSDTQYFGPGTRLTVL.

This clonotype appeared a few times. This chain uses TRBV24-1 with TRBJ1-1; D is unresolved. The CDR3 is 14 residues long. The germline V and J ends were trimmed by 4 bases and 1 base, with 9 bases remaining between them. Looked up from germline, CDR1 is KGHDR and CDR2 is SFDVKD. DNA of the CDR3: TGTGCCACCAGTGAAGGCTCTCGGAACACTGAAGCTTTCTTT. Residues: CATSEGSRNTEAFF.

CDR3: CASSYSGQGGQPQHF. CDR3 sequence (DNA): TGTGCCAGCAGTTACTCCGGACAGGGCGGTCAGCCCCAGCATTTT. The chain joins TRBV6-6 to TRBJ1-5; TRBD1 matches 8 bases. Germline V gene lookup returns CDR1 MNHNY and CDR2 SVGAGI (reference sequence). The V and J ends lost 0 bases and 6 bases, in that order; junction bases with no gene match: 4. The CDR3 length is 15 residues.

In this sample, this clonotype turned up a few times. The CDR3 nucleotides are TGCGCCAGCAGCCAGACAGGTGGAAAGGCCACCATATATTTT. Protein sequence: CASSQTGGKATIYF. V is TRBV4-3 and J is TRBJ1-3, with D perhaps matching TRBD1 (6 bases). The CDR3 extends over 14 amino acids. The germline gives CDR1 LGHNA, CDR2 YSLEER. V lost 3 bases and J lost 9, with 15 bases in between.

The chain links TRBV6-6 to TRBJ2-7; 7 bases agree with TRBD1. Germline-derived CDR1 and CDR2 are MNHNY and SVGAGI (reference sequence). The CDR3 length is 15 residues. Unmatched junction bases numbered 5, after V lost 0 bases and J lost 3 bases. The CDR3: CASSYSKGQSYEQYF. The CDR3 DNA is TGTGCCAGCAGTTACTCGAAGGGACAGAGCTACGAGCAGTACTTC.

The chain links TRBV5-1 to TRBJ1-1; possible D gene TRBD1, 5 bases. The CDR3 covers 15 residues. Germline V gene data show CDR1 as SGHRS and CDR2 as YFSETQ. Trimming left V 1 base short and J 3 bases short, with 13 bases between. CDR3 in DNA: TGCGCCAGCAGCTTGAAGCCAGGGTGGGACACTGAAGCTTTCTTT. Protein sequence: CASSLKPGWDTEAFF.

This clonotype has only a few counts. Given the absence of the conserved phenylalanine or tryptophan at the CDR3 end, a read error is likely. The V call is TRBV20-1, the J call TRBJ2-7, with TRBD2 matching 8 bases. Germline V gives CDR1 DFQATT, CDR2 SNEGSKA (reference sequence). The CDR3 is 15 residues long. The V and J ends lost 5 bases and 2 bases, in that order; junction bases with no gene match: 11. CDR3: CSAQRGLGFAYEQYL. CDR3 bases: TGCAGTGCTCAGCGGGGGCTTGGGTTTGCCTACGAGCAGTACTTA.

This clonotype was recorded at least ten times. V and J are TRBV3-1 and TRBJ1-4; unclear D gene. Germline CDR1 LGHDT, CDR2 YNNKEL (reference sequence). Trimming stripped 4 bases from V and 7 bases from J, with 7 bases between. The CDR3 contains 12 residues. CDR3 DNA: TGTGCCAGCAGCCTGGTGGGTGAAAAACTGTTTTTT. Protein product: CASSLVGEKLFF.

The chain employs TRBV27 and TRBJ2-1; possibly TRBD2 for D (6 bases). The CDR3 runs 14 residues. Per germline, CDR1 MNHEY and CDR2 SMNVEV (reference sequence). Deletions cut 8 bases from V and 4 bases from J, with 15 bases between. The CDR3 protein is CASGLRGGYNEQFF. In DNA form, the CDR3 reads TGTGCCAGCGGGTTGCGGGGCGGTTACAATGAGCAGTTCTTC.

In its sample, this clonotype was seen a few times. CDR3 residues: CATSTREWQYF. The CDR3 DNA is TGTGCCACCAGTACGAGGGAATGGCAGTATTTT. The chain couples TRBV24-1 to TRBJ2-3, with D possibly matching TRBD2 (5 bases). The CDR3 loop spans 11 amino acids. Germline lookup yields CDR1 KGHDR and CDR2 SFDVKD. Trimming left V 6 bases short and J 11 bases short, with 11 bases between.

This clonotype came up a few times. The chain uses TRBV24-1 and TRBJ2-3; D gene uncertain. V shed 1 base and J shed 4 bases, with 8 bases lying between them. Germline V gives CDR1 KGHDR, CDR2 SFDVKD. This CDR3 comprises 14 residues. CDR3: CATSDFGQADTQYF. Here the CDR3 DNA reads TGTGCCACCAGTGATTTCGGCCAGGCAGATACGCAGTATTTT.

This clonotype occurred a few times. The CDR3 reads CAGGDSSYEQYF. The CDR3 DNA reads TGTGCCGGAGGGGATTCGTCCTACGAGCAGTACTTC. The chain is built from TRBV6-2 or TRBV6-3 and TRBJ2-7, with D perhaps matching TRBD2 (6 bases). Germline-derived CDR1 and CDR2 are MNHEY and SVGEGT. This CDR3 comprises 12 residues. With 11 bases removed from V and 1 base from J, the gap between germline ends came to 12 bases.

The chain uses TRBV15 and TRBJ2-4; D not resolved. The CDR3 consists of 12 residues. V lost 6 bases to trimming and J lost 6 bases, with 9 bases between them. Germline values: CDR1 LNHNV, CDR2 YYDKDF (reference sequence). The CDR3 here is CATSSALNIQYF. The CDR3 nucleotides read TGTGCCACCAGTTCGGCGTTAAACATTCAGTACTTC.

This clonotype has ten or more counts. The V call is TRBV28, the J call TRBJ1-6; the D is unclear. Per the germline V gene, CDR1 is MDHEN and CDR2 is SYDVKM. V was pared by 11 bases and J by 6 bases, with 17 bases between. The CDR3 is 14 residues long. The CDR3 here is CAGCDTGSNSPLHF. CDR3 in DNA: TGTGCCGGCTGCGATACGGGGAGTAATTCACCCCTCCACTTT.

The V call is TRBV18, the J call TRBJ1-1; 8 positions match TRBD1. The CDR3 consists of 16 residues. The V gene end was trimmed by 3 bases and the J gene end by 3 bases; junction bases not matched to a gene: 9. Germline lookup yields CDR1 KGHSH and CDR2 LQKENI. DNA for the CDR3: TGTGCCAGCTCACCTAACTCAGGGGGCTGGTACACTGAAGCTTTCTTT. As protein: CASSPNSGGWYTEAFF. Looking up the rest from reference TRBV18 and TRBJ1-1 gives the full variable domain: NAGVMQNPRHLVRRRGQEARLRCSPMKGHSHVYWYRQLPEEGLKFMVYLQKENIIDESGMPKERFSAEFPKEGPSILRIQQVVRGDSAAYFCASSPNSGGWYTEAFFGQGTRLTVV.

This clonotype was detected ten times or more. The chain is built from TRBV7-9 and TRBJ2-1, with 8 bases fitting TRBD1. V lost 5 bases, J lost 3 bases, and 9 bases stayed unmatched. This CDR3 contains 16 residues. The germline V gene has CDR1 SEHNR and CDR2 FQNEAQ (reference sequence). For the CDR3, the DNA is TGTGCCAGCAGCCCGCGAACCGGGACAGGCTACAATGAGCAGTTCTTC. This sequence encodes CASSPRTGTGYNEQFF.

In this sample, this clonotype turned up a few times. CDR3 protein: CASSYRVGTEAFF. As DNA, the CDR3 is TGTGCCAGCAGTTACAGGGTCGGGACTGAAGCTTTCTTT. This sequence joins TRBV6-6 and TRBJ1-1; D uncertain. The germline V gene encodes CDR1 MNHNY and CDR2 SVGAGI (reference sequence). V lost 2 bases and J lost 5, with 9 bases in between. CDR3 size: 13 residues.

CDR3 sequence: CATSRITGASYNEQFF. The CDR3 DNA follows: TGTGCCACCAGCAGGATTACGGGGGCCTCCTACAATGAGCAGTTCTTC. V and J are TRBV15 and TRBJ2-1; D might be TRBD1 or TRBD2, each matching 6 bases. Germline CDR1 is LNHNV and CDR2 is YYDKDF (reference sequence). CDR3 length: 16 amino acids. V was shortened by 3 bases and J by 0 bases, with 12 bases between the two germline ends.

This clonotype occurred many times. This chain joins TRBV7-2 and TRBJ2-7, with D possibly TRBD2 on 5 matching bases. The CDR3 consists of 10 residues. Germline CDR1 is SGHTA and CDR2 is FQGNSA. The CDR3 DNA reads TGTGCCAGCAGCTTAGAGGAGGCCGGTGTC. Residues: CASSLEEAGV.